A selection of T cell receptor beta chains follows, all from one sample in a study of blood T cells in healthy people across ages. TCRdb redid the calling of the 5' RACE reads with MiXCR, one entry per CDR3 protein. The table has 1.8 million or so distinct CDR3 sequences, 35% to 50% seen once. The sample taken for sequencing was blood. The receptors come from a human donor in good health. Both conserved end residues are part of each CDR3. Fields, in order: clone size, J gene, D gene, V gene, CDR3 DNA, CDR3 protein. The D gene is left open where the match is weak. Clone size is given for some rows only: seen once, a few or many times, or a class if the clone is expanded.

- TRBJ2-1 - TRBV20-1 TGCAGTGCTAGAGACCACGAACAGGGAGGCTCCTACAATGAGCAGTTCTTC CSARDHEQGGSYNEQFF
few TRBJ1-1 TRBD1 TRBV25-1 TGTGCCAGCAGTGATTGGTCCGGACAGGGCCTAAAAGAAGCTTTCTTT CASSDWSGQGLKEAFF
- TRBJ1-2 TRBD1 TRBV7-2 TGTGCCAGCAGCTTATTTTCCGGGACAGGGGACTATGGCTACACCTTC CASSLFSGTGDYGYTF
- TRBJ1-2 TRBD1 TRBV10-3 TGTGCCATCAGTGATTTGGGACAGACTCTATGTGGCTACACCTTC CAISDLGQTLCGYTF
- TRBJ2-1 - TRBV4-1 TGCGCCAGCAGCCAACACCATGGGGGGGGGGCGAGCTCCTACAATGAGCAGTTCTTC CASSQHHGGGASSYNEQFF
- TRBJ2-7 - TRBV29-1 TGCAGCGTTGGGTTGGTTACTGACAATGAGCAGTACTTC CSVGLVTDNEQYF
few TRBJ2-3 - TRBV9 TGTGCCAGCAGCGTAGATGGAGTAACTAGCACAGATACGCAGTATTTT CASSVDGVTSTDTQYF
- TRBJ2-5 - TRBV7-2 TGTGCCAGCAGCTTTGGTGGAGCCCAGTACTTC CASSFGGAQYF
few TRBJ1-2 TRBD1 TRBV4-2 TGTGCCAGCAGCCAAAGCCCGGGACAGCTCTCGTATGGCTACACCTTC CASSQSPGQLSYGYTF
few TRBJ2-1 - TRBV7-2 TGTGCCAGCAGCCGCCGGGACTCCAGACACAATGAGCAGTTCTTC CASSRRDSRHNEQFF
- TRBJ2-7 - TRBV29-1 TGCAGCGTTGAGCCGGGGACTGGATCCTACGAGCAGTACTTC CSVEPGTGSYEQYF
- TRBJ1-2 - TRBV7-2 TGTGCCAGCTGCAAAGGGGAGTATGGCTACACCTTC CASCKGEYGYTF
many TRBJ2-7 - TRBV20-1 TGCAGTGCTAGGCCCCCCGGGGGGCCCTACGAGCAGTACTTC CSARPPGGPYEQYF
- TRBJ2-3 - TRBV2 TGTGCCGTAAGGCCAGATACGCAGTATTTT CAVRPDTQYF